The T cell receptor (beta chain) under discussion was sequenced for a study of blood T cell repertoires in COVID-19. Whole-study context: Italy, Spain and the United States were the sources of the convalescent and acute COVID-19 samples.

This clone was counted a few times. Germline lookup yields CDR1 LGHNA and CDR2 YNFKEQ. The ends were cut back, 0 bases at V and 7 bases at J, with 13 bases in the middle. CDR3 length: 16 residues. TCRdb's table, derived via immunoSEQ multiplex PCR, lists solely in-frame clones and lacks some. The sample contains about 140,000 clones, about 77% of which appear only once. This TCR came from a woman aged 45-65 years with active or convalescent COVID-19. The specimen sequenced was peripheral blood. The V and J genes are TRBV4-2 and TRBJ1-6, with D tentatively TRBD1 (5 bases). CDR3 in DNA: TGTGCCAGCAGCCAAGATTTAGGACGGGGGAATTCACCCCTCCACTTT. Its protein is CASSQDLGRGNSPLHF.